The 5 T cell receptor beta chains given below trace back to one sample, sequenced in a study of long-term antiretroviral therapy in people with HIV. It was version v3.0 of the immunoSEQ assay that was run at survey level. Sequenced by immunoSEQ multiplex PCR; TCRdb stores in-frame clones only, minus some. The repertoire holds tens of thousands of clones, with roughly 85% as singletons. Specimen: unsorted PBMCs, collected 3.3 years after starting antiretroviral therapy. The receptors come from a man aged 18 to 35 with HIV.

The chain links TRBV5-8 to TRBJ2-7; D might be TRBD2 (5 bases). Germline CDR1 SGHTS, CDR2 YDEGEE. This CDR3 is 15 amino acids long. V was cut by 0 bases and J by 0 bases, with 10 bases left in between. CDR3 DNA sequence: TGTGCCAGCAGCTTGGGACTGGGGAGCTCCTACGAGCAGTACTTC. Translating gives CASSLGLGSSYEQYF. Full variable domain (rest looked up from reference TRBV5-8 and TRBJ2-7): EAGVTQSPTHLIKTRGQQATLRCSPISGHTSVYWYQQALGLGLQFLLWYDEGEERNRGNFPPRFSGRQFPNYSSELNVNALELEDSALYLCASSLGLGSSYEQYFGPGTRLTVT.

The CDR3 here is CASSQDQGLAYEQYF. The CDR3, as DNA: TGCGCCAGCAGCCAAGATCAGGGGTTAGCCTACGAGCAGTACTTC. The V and J genes are TRBV4-3 and TRBJ2-7, with TRBD1 as a possible D gene (6 bases). V gave up 0 bases and J gave up 2 bases, with 11 bases separating them. This CDR3 is 15 amino acids long. CDR1 LGHNA and CDR2 YSLEER come from the germline V gene.

This chain links TRBV2 with TRBJ2-5, with D possibly TRBD1 on 5 matching bases. The V end was cut by 4 bases, the J end by 2 bases, with 5 bases between. Germline V gene data show CDR1 as SNHLY and CDR2 as FYNNEI. The CDR3 sequence is 12 residues long. The CDR3 nucleotides read TGTGCCAGCAGTGGACAGCAAGAGACCCAGTACTTC. The encoded protein is CASSGQQETQYF.

This chain connects TRBV5-4 to TRBJ2-7; D could derive from TRBD1 or TRBD2 (5 bases each). There are 14 residues in the CDR3. Trimming stripped 4 bases from V and 6 bases from J, with 17 bases between. From germline, CDR1 is SGHNT and CDR2 YYREEE (reference sequence). CDR3 DNA: TGTGCCAGCAGCCCGGGACCAACTCCCTCCGAGCAGTACTTC. The encoded protein is CASSPGPTPSEQYF.

The chain combines TRBV9 with TRBJ2-7; tentative D call: TRBD2 (7 bases). Trimming left V 0 bases short and J 4 bases short, with 11 bases between. Germline CDR1 and CDR2: SGDLS and YYNGEE. The CDR3 extends over 14 amino acids. The CDR3 spells CASSVGGGDYEQYF. CDR3 nucleotides: TGTGCCAGCAGCGTAGGAGGGGGGGATTACGAGCAGTACTTC.